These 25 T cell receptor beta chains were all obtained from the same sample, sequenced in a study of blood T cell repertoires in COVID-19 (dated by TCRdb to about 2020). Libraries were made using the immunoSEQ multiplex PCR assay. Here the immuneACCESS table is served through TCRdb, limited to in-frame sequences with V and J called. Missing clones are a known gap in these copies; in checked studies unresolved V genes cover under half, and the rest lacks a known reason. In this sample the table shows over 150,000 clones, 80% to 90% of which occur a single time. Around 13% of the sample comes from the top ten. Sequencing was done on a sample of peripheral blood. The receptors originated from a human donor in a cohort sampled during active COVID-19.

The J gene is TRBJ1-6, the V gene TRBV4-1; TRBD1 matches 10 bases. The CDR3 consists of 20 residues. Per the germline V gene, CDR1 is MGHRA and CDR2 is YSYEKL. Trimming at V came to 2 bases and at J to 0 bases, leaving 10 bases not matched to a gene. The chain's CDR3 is CASSQFRQGASPSYNSPLHF. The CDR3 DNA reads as TGCGCCAGCAGCCAATTCAGACAGGGGGCATCCCCCTCCTATAATTCACCCCTCCACTTT.

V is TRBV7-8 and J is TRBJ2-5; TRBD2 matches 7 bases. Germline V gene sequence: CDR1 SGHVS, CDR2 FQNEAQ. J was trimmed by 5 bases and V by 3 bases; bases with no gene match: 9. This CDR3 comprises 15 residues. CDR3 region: CASSFGTAGEETQYF. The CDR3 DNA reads TGTGCCAGCAGCTTCGGGACCGCGGGAGAGGAGACCCAGTACTTC.

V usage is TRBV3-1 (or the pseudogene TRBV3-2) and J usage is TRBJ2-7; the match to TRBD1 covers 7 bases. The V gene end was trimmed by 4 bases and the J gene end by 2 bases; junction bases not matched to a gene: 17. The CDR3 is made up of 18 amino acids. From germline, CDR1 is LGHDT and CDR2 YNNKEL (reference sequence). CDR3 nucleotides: TGTGCCAGCAGCCGACGAGGGACAGTCCAACGCGGCCCCTACGAGCAGTACTTC. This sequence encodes CASSRRGTVQRGPYEQYF.

CDR3: CASSTERTYEQYF. The CDR3, as DNA: TGTGCCAGCAGCACAGAGCGGACCTACGAGCAGTACTTC. This chain links TRBV28 with TRBJ2-7; maybe TRBD2 (5 bases). This CDR3 is 13 amino acids long. The germline V gene has CDR1 MDHEN and CDR2 SYDVKM. Trimming removed 6 bases from V and 2 bases from J, with 11 bases in between. The complete variable domain, with remaining parts taken from reference TRBV28 and TRBJ2-7, reads DVKVTQSSRYLVKRTGEKVFLECVQDMDHENMFWYRQDPGLGLRLIYFSYDVKMKEKGDIPEGYSVSREKKERFSLILESASTNQTSMYLCASSTERTYEQYFGPGTRLTVT.

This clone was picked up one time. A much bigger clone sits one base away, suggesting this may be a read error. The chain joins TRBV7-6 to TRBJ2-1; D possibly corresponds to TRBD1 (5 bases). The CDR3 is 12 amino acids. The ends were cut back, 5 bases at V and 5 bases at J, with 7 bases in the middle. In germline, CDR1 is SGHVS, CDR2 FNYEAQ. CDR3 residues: CASSPRDNEQFF. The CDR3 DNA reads TGTGCCAGCAGCCCCAGGGACAATGAGCAGTTCTTC.

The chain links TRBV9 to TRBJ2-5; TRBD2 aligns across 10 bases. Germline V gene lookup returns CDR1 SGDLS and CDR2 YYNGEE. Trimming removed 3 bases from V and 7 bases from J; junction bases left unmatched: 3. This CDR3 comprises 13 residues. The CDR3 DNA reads TGTGCCAGCAGCGGCAGCGGGAGGGGGACCCAGTACTTC. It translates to CASSGSGRGTQYF.

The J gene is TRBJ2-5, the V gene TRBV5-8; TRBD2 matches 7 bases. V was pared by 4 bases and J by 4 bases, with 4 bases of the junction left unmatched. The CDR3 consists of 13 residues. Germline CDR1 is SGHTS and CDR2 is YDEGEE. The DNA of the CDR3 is TGTGCCAGCAGCCGCTGGGGGGGAGAGACCCAGTACTTC. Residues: CASSRWGGETQYF.

Here the CDR3 reads CASSAGVAGNSPLHF. CDR3 in DNA: TGTGCCAGCAGCGCAGGGGTCGCAGGGAATTCACCCCTCCACTTT. The rearrangement links TRBV2 to TRBJ1-6, with TRBD1 as a possible D gene (6 bases). CDR1 SNHLY and CDR2 FYNNEI come from the germline V gene. The CDR3 is 15 residues long. V was shortened by 6 bases and J by 7 bases, with 16 bases between the two germline ends.

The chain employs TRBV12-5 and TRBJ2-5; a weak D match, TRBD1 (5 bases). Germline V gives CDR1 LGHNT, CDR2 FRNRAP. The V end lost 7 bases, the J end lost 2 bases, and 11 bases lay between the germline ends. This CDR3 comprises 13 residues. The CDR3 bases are TGTGCTAGTGCTCGCCAGGGACAAGAGACCCAGTACTTC. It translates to CASARQGQETQYF. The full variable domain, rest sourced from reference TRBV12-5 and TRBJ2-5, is DARVTQTPRHKVTEMGQEVTMRCQPILGHNTVFWYRQTMMQGLELLAYFRNRAPLDDSGMPKDRFSAEMPDATLATLKIQPSEPRDSAVYFCASARQGQETQYFGPGTRLLVL.

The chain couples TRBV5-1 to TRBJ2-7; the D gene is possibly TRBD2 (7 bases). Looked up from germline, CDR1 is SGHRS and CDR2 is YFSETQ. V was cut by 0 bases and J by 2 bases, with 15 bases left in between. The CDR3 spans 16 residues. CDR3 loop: CASSLGPAGATYEQYF. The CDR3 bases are TGCGCCAGCAGCTTGGGTCCTGCGGGGGCAACCTACGAGCAGTACTTC.

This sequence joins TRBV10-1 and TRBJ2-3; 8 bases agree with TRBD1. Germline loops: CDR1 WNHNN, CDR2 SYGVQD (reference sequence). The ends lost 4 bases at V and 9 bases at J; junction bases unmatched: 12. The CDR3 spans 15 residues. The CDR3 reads CASSAGQATSSTQYF. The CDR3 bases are TGCGCCAGCAGTGCGGGACAGGCCACCTCGAGCACGCAGTATTTT.

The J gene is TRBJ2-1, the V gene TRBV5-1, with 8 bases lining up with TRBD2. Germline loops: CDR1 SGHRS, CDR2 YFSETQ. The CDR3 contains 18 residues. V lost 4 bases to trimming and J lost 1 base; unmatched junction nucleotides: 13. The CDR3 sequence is CASSPAGTAGASYNEQFF. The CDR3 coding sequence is TGCGCCAGCAGCCCCGCCGGCACAGCGGGGGCTTCCTACAATGAGCAGTTCTTC.

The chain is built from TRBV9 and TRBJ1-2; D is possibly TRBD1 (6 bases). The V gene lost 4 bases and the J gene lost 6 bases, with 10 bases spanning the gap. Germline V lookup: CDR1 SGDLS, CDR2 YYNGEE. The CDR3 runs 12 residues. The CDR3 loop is CASSSTGHGYTF. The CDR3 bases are TGTGCCAGCAGCTCCACAGGGCATGGCTACACCTTC.

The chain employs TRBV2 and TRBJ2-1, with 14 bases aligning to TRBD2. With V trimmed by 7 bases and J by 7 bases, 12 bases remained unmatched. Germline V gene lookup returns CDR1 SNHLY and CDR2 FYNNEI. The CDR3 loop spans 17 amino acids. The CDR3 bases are TGTGCCAGCAAGCCTGTAGGGACTAGCGGGAGTAAAAATGAGCAGTTCTTC. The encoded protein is CASKPVGTSGSKNEQFF.

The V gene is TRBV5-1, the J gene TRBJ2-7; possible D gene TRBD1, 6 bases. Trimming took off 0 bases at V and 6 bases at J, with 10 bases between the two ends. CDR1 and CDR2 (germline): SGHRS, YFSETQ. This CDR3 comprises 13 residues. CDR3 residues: CASSLAAGAEQYF. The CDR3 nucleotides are TGCGCCAGCAGCTTGGCTGCAGGGGCCGAGCAGTACTTC.

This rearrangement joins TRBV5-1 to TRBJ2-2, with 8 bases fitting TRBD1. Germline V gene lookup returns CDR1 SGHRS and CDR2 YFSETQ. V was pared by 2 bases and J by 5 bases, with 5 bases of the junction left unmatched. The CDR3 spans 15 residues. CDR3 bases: TGCGCCAGCAGCTTACAGGGGGTACGGACCGGGGAGCTGTTTTTT. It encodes CASSLQGVRTGELFF. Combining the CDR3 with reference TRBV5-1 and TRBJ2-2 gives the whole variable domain KAGVTQTPRYLIKTRGQQVTLSCSPISGHRSVSWYQQTPGQGLQFLFEYFSETQRNKGNFPGRFSGRQFSNSRSEMNVSTLELGDSALYLCASSLQGVRTGELFFGEGSRLTVL.

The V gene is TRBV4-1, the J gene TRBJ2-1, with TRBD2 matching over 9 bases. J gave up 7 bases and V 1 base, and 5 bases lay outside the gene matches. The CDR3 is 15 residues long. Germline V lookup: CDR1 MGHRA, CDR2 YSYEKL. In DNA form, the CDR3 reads TGCGCCAGCAGCCAAGTCGCTAGCGGGATGAATGAGCAGTTCTTC. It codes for CASSQVASGMNEQFF.

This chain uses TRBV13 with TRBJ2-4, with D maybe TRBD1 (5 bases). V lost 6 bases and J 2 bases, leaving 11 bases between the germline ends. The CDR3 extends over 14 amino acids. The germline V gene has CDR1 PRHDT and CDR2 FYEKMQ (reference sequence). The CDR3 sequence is CASRKAGSKNIQYF. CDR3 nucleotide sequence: TGTGCCAGCAGGAAGGCAGGGTCCAAAAACATTCAGTACTTC.

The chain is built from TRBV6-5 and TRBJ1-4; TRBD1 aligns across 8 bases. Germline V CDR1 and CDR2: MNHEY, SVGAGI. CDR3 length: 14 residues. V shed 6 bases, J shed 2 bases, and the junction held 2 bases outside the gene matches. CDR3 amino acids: CASRQGVTNEKLFF. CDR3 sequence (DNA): TGTGCCAGCAGACAGGGGGTTACTAATGAAAAACTGTTTTTT.

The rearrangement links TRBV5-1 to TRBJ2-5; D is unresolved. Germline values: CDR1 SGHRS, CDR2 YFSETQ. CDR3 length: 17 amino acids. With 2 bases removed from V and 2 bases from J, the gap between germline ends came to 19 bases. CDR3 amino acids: CASSFERFAQLQETQYF. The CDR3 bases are TGCGCCAGCAGCTTCGAGAGGTTCGCCCAGCTTCAAGAGACCCAGTACTTC.

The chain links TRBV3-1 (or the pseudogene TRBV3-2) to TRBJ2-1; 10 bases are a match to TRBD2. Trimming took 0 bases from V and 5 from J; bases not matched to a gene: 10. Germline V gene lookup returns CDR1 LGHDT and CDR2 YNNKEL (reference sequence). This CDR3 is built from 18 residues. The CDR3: CASSQDKKASGRHNEQFF. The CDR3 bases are TGTGCCAGCAGCCAAGATAAAAAGGCTAGCGGGAGACACAATGAGCAGTTCTTC.

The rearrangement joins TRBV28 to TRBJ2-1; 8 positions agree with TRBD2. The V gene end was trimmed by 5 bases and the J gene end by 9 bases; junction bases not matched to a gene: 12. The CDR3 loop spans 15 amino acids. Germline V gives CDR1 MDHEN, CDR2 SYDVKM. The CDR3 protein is CASSPILAEVSEQFF. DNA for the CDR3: TGTGCCAGCAGTCCAATACTAGCGGAGGTGAGTGAGCAGTTCTTC.

The CDR3 is CASRPASGLDTQYF. CDR3 sequence (DNA): TGTGCCAGCAGGCCGGCTAGCGGTTTAGATACGCAGTATTTT. The rearrangement links TRBV28 to TRBJ2-3, with 7 bases identical to TRBD2. V gave up 6 bases and J gave up 5 bases; unmatched junction bases: 8. The CDR3 runs 14 residues. CDR1 is MDHEN, CDR2 SYDVKM, per germline.

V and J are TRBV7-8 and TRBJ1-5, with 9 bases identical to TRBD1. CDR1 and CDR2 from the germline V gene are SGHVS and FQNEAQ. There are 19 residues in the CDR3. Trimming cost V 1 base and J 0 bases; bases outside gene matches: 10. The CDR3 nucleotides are TGTGCCAGCAGCTTAGTGGACAGGGGTATGGGGTATAGCAATCAGCCCCAGCATTTT. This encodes CASSLVDRGMGYSNQPQHF.

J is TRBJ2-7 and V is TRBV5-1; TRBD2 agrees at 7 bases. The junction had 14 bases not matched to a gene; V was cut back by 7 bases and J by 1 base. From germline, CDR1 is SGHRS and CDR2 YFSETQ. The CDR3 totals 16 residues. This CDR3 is CASGRNLADESYEQYF. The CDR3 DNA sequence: TGCGCCAGCGGACGGAATCTAGCGGATGAATCCTACGAGCAGTACTTC.